This TCR beta chain is from a study of control samples from healthy donors and cancer patients. Sequencing used immunoSEQ multiplex PCR; TCRdb keeps in-frame clones, though not all of them. The sample shows roughly 88,000 clones, approximately 93% of them seen only once. Looked up from germline, CDR1 is SGHVS and CDR2 is FNYEAQ. This CDR3 region has 16 residues. Trimming cost V 1 base and J 2 bases, with 13 bases left between them. The clonotype was recovered from a woman younger than 45 in good health. Specimen: blood. The V and J genes are TRBV7-6 and TRBJ2-3; D may be TRBD2 (6 bases). The DNA for the CDR3 is TGTGCCAGCAGCTTAGTAAGCCAGGGACTCACAGATACGCAGTATTTT. It codes for CASSLVSQGLTDTQYF.